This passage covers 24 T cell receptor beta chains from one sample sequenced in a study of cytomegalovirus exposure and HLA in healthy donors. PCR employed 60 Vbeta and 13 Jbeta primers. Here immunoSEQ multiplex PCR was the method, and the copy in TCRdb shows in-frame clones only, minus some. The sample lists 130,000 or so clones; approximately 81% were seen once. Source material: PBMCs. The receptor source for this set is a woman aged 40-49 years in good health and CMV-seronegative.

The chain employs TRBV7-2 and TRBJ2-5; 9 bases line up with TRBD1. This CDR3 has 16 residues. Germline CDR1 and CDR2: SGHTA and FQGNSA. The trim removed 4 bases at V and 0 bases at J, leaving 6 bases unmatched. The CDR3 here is CASSSTGGANQETQYF. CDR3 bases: TGTGCCAGCAGCTCAACAGGGGGCGCGAACCAAGAGACCCAGTACTTC.

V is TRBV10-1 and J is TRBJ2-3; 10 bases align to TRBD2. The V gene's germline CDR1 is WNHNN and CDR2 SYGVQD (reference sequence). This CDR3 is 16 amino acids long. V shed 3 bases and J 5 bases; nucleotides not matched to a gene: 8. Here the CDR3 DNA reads TGCGCCAGCAGTGAAAGCGGGGGGGCTTTTGGAGATACGCAGTATTTT. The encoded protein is CASSESGGAFGDTQYF.

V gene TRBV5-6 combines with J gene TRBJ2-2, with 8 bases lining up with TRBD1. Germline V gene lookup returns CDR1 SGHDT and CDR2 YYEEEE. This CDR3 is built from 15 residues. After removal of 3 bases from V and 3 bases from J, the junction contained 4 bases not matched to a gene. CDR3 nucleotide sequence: TGTGCCAGCAGCTGGACAGGGTTCGACACCGGGGAGCTGTTTTTT. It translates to CASSWTGFDTGELFF.

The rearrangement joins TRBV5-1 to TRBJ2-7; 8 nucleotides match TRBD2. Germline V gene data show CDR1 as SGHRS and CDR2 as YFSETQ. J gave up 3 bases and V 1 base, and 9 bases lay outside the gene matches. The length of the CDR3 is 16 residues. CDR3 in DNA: TGCGCCAGCAGCTTGTCTTCGGGGGGGACCCTCTACGAGCAGTACTTC. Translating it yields CASSLSSGGTLYEQYF.

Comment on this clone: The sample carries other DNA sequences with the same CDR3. The DNA of the CDR3 is TGCAGCGTGGGACAGGGGAACTATGGCTACACCTTC. Its protein product is CSVGQGNYGYTF. This chain uses TRBV29-1 with TRBJ1-2, with 10 bases identical to TRBD1. CDR1 and CDR2 from the germline V gene are SQVTM and ANQGSEA. Trimming removed 6 bases from V and 2 bases from J; junction bases left unmatched: 0. There are 12 residues in the CDR3. The entire variable domain, with the rest obtained from reference TRBV29-1 and TRBJ1-2, is as follows: SAVISQKPSRDICQRGTSLTIQCQVDSQVTMMFWYRQQPGQSLTLIATANQGSEATYESGFVIDKFPISRPNLTFSTLTVSNMSPEDSSIYLCSVGQGNYGYTFGSGTRLTVV.

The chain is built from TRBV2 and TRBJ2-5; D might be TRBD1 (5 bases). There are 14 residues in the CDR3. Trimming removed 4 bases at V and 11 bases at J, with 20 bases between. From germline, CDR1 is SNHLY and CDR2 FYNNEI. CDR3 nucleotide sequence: TGTGCCAGCAGTGTAGGTGGGGCCTCCTACGAACAGTACTTC. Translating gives CASSVGGASYEQYF.

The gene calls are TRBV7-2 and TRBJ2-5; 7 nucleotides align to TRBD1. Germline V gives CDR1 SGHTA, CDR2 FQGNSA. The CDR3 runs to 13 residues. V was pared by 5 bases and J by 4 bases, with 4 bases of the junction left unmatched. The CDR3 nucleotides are TGTGCCAGCAGCAAACAGGGGCGAGAGACCCAGTACTTC. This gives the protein CASSKQGRETQYF.

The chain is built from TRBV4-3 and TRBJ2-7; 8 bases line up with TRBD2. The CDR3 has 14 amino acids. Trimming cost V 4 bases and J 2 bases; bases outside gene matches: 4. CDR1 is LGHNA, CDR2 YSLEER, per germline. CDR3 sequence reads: CASSLLAGPYEQYF. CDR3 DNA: TGCGCCAGCAGCCTCCTAGCGGGTCCCTACGAGCAGTACTTC.

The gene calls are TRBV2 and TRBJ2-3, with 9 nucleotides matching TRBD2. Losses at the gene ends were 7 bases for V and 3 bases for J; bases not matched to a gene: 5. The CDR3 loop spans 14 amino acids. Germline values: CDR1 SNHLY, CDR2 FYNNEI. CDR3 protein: CASTGGGGTDTQYF. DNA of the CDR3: TGTGCCAGCACCGGCGGGGGGGGGACAGATACGCAGTATTTT.

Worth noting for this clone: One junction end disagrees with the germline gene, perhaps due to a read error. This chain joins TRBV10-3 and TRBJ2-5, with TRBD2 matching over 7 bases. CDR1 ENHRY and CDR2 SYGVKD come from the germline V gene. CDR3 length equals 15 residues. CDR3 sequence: CATSERSSGDETQYF. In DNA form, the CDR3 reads TGTGCCACCAGTGAACGGTCTAGCGGTGATGAGACCCAGTACTTC.

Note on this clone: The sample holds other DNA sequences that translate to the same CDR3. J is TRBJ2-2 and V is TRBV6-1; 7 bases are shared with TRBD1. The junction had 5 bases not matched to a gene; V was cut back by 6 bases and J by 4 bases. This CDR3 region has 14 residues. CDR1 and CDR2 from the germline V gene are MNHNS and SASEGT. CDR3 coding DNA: TGTGCCAGCAGAAAGTCAGGGGGCACCGGGGAGCTGTTTTTT. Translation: CASRKSGGTGELFF.

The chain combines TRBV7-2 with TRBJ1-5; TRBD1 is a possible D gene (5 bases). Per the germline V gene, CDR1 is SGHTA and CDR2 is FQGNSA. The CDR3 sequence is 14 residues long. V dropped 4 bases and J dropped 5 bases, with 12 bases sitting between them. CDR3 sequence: CASSSDSSYQPQHF. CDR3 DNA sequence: TGTGCCAGCAGCTCCGACAGCTCCTATCAGCCCCAGCATTTT.

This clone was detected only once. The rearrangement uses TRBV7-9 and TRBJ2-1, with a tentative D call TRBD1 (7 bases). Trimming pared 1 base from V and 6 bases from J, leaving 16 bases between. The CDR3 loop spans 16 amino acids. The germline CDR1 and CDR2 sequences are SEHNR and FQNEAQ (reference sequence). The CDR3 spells CASSLVWQGGFNEQFF. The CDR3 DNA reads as TGTGCCAGCAGCTTAGTGTGGCAGGGGGGATTCAATGAGCAGTTCTTC.

The CDR3 DNA follows: TGTGCCAGCGTAAGCGGGGGAGGGGACCTAAATGAAGCTTTCTTT. Protein sequence: CASVSGGGDLNEAFF. The V gene is TRBV28, the J gene TRBJ1-1; D might be TRBD1 (5 bases). Germline V gene lookup returns CDR1 MDHEN and CDR2 SYDVKM. The CDR3 consists of 15 residues. Trimming took 8 bases from V and 7 from J, leaving 23 bases between them.

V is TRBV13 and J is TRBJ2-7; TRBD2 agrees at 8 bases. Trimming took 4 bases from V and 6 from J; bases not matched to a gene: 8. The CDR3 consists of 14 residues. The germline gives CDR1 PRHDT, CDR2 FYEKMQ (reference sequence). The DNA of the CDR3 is TGTGCCAGCAGCTGGAGCGGGAGTTTTGGCGAGCAGTACTTC. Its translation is CASSWSGSFGEQYF.

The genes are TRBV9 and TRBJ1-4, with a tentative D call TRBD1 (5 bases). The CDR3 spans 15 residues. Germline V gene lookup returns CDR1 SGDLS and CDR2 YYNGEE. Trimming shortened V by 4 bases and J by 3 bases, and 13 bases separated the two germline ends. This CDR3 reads CASSFGGKPNEKLFF. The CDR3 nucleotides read TGTGCCAGCAGCTTCGGGGGGAAACCTAATGAAAAACTGTTTTTT.

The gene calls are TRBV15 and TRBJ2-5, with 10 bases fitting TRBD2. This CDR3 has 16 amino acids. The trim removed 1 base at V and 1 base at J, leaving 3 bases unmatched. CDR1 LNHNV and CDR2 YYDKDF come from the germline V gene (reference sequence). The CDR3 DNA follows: TGTGCCACCAGCAGAGGTAGCGGGGGGTTCCAAGAGACCCAGTACTTC. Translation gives CATSRGSGGFQETQYF.

CDR3 region: CASSDPGGAGTYEQYF. CDR3 in DNA: TGTGCCAGCAGCGATCCCGGTGGGGCAGGAACCTACGAGCAGTACTTC. This chain connects TRBV27 to TRBJ2-7, with D maybe TRBD1 (5 bases). This CDR3 has 16 residues. Between the trimmed V and J ends, which lost 6 bases and 2 bases, there was a span of 20 bases. CDR1 and CDR2 from the germline V gene are MNHEY and SMNVEV (reference sequence).

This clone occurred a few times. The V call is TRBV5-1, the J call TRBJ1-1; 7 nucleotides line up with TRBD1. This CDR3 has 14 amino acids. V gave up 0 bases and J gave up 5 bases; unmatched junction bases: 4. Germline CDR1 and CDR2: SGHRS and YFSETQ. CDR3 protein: CASSLAAGGTEAFF. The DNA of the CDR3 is TGCGCCAGCAGCTTGGCGGCAGGGGGAACTGAAGCTTTCTTT.

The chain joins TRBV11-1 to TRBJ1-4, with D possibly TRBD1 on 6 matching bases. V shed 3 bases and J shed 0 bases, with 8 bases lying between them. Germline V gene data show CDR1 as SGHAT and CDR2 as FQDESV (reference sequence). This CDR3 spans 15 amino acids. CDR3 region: CASSLRGSTNEKLFF. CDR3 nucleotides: TGTGCCAGCAGCTTGAGGGGGTCAACTAATGAAAAACTGTTTTTT. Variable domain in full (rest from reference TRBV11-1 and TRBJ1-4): EAEVAQSPRYKITEKSQAVAFWCDPISGHATLYWYRQILGQGPELLVQFQDESVVDDSQLPKDRFSAERLKGVDSTLKIQPAELGDSAMYLCASSLRGSTNEKLFFGSGTQLSVL.

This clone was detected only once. As DNA, the CDR3 is TGTGCCAGCAGCTTATGGGAGGACAGGGGGCATGGTGAGCAGTTCTTC. Its protein is CASSLWEDRGHGEQFF. The V gene is TRBV7-3, the J gene TRBJ2-1; 11 bases align to TRBD1. The CDR3 is 16 amino acids. The V gene's germline CDR1 is SGHTA and CDR2 FQGTGA. The V and J ends lost 2 bases and 9 bases, in that order; junction bases with no gene match: 9.

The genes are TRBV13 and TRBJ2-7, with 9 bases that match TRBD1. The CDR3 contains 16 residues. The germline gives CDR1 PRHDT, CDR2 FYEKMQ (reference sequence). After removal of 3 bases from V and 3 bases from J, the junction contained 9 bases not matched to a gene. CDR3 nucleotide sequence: TGTGCCAGCAGCTTGGGAGATCGACAGGGGGTCTACGAGCAGTACTTC. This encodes CASSLGDRQGVYEQYF.

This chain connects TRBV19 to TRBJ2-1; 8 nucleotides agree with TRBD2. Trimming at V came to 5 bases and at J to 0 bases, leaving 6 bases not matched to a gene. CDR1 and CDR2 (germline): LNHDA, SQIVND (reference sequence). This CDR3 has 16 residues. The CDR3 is CASSHLSGVSYNEQFF. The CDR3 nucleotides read TGTGCCAGTAGTCACCTTAGCGGGGTCTCCTACAATGAGCAGTTCTTC.

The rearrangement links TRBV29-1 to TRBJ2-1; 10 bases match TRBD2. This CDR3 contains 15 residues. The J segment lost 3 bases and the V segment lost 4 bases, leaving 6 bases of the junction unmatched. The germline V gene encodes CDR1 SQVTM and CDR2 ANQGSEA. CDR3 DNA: TGCAGCGTTGCAACTAGGACTAGCGGCTACAATGAGCAGTTCTTC. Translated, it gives CSVATRTSGYNEQFF.